One sample yielded the 13 T cell receptor beta chains listed below, sequenced in a study of blood T cell repertoires in COVID-19. Assay: immunoSEQ multiplex PCR; the TCRdb copy retains only in-frame clones and omits some. Of 150,000 to 200,000 clones in the sample, 82% were seen once. The specimen was PBMCs or T cells enriched from blood (not recorded which). The source of these receptors is a man between 50 and 59 years old who had recovered from COVID-19.

The V and J genes are TRBV19 and TRBJ2-2, with 12 nucleotides matching TRBD1. CDR1 and CDR2 from the germline V gene are LNHDA and SQIVND (reference sequence). V lost 5 bases, J lost 4 bases, and 5 bases stayed unmatched. The CDR3 spans 16 residues. The CDR3: CASSPGQGAITGELFF. The CDR3 DNA reads TGTGCCAGTAGTCCGGGACAGGGGGCGATCACCGGGGAGCTGTTTTTT. Full variable domain (missing parts from reference TRBV19 and TRBJ2-2): DGGITQSPKYLFRKEGQNVTLSCEQNLNHDAMYWYRQDPGQGLRLIYYSQIVNDFQKGDIAEGYSVSREKKESFPLTVTSAQKNPTAFYLCASSPGQGAITGELFFGEGSRLTVL.

The chain links TRBV19 to TRBJ1-1, with D tentatively TRBD1 (6 bases). This CDR3 contains 17 residues. Trimming removed 6 bases at V and 5 bases at J, with 25 bases between. The germline V gene has CDR1 LNHDA and CDR2 SQIVND (reference sequence). The CDR3 spells CASRENTAGTLRTEAFF. Written as DNA, the CDR3 is TGTGCCAGTAGAGAAAACACCGCCGGGACACTTAGGACTGAAGCTTTCTTT.

The chain joins TRBV28 to TRBJ2-5; TRBD2 agrees at 9 bases. The CDR3 is 17 amino acids. CDR1 and CDR2 from the germline V gene are MDHEN and SYDVKM. Trimming cost V 5 bases and J 5 bases; bases outside gene matches: 15. The CDR3 sequence: CASSSLGVAGVRETQYF. Here the CDR3 DNA reads TGTGCCAGCAGTAGCTTAGGGGTAGCGGGAGTTAGGGAGACCCAGTACTTC.

This clone has a handful of counts. The V call is TRBV5-1, the J call TRBJ2-1, with 9 nucleotides matching TRBD1. The CDR3 has 15 residues. The germline V gene encodes CDR1 SGHRS and CDR2 YFSETQ. V trimming: 4 bases; J trimming: 6 bases; junction bases outside the gene matches: 8. The DNA of the CDR3 is TGCGCCAGCAGCCTGGGACAGGGTGGAGTCAATGAGCAGTTCTTC. Encoded protein: CASSLGQGGVNEQFF.

V usage is TRBV2 and J usage is TRBJ1-1; 7 nucleotides agree with TRBD1. Germline lookup yields CDR1 SNHLY and CDR2 FYNNEI. V was clipped by 9 bases and J by 0 bases; unmatched bases: 10. CDR3 length equals 15 residues. The CDR3 reads CARTGSGRVNTEAFF. The CDR3, as DNA: TGTGCCAGGACAGGGAGCGGGAGAGTGAACACTGAAGCTTTCTTT.

The rearrangement uses TRBV6-5 and TRBJ1-1, with 8 bases identical to TRBD1. This CDR3 is 14 amino acids long. Germline V gives CDR1 MNHEY, CDR2 SVGAGI. V shed 7 bases and J 4 bases; nucleotides not matched to a gene: 8. The CDR3 here is CASIQTGELTEAFF. DNA of the CDR3: TGTGCCAGCATCCAGACAGGGGAGCTCACTGAAGCTTTCTTT.

There are a few counts of this clone. The CDR3 nucleotides are TGTGCCAGCAGGGGGACAGCTCTCGATCAGCCCCAGCATTTT. Its protein product is CASRGTALDQPQHF. The V and J genes are TRBV6-5 and TRBJ1-5; 7 nucleotides line up with TRBD1. J gave up 5 bases and V 6 bases, and 7 bases lay outside the gene matches. The CDR3 spans 14 residues. The germline V gene encodes CDR1 MNHEY and CDR2 SVGAGI.

The chain joins TRBV10-3 to TRBJ1-2; 7 bases line up with TRBD1. CDR3 length: 14 residues. Germline lookup yields CDR1 ENHRY and CDR2 SYGVKD. The junction had 7 bases not matched to a gene; V was cut back by 3 bases and J by 6 bases. The CDR3 DNA reads as TGTGCCATCAGTGAACGACAGGGAGGTCATGGCTACACCTTC. Protein: CAISERQGGHGYTF.

The V gene is TRBV18, the J gene TRBJ2-7, with 10 nucleotides matching TRBD1. Germline V lookup: CDR1 KGHSH, CDR2 LQKENI. V lost 4 bases to trimming and J lost 5 bases; unmatched junction nucleotides: 5. The CDR3 is made up of 14 amino acids. In nucleotides, the CDR3 is TGTGCCAGCTCACACCGGGACAGGGGCGACGAGCAGTACTTC. The encoded protein is CASSHRDRGDEQYF.

The V call is TRBV7-3, the J call TRBJ2-1; D is perhaps TRBD1 (5 bases). V was trimmed by 5 bases and J by 7 bases, leaving 12 bases between them. This CDR3 is built from 13 residues. CDR1 is SGHTA, CDR2 FQGTGA, per germline. CDR3 nucleotides: TGTGCCAGCAGCGTACAGGTACGGAATGAGCAGTTCTTC. Its protein product is CASSVQVRNEQFF.

This chain uses TRBV11-2 with TRBJ1-5; no firm D call. The germline V gene encodes CDR1 SGHAT and CDR2 FQNNGV. The V and J ends lost 1 base and 3 bases respectively, with 10 bases between them. The CDR3 has 15 residues. CDR3 region: CASSLGQSSNQPQHF. The DNA for the CDR3 is TGTGCCAGCAGCTTAGGCCAAAGCTCCAATCAGCCCCAGCATTTT.

The rearrangement links TRBV5-5 to TRBJ2-2; no reliable D call. CDR3 length: 14 residues. With 0 bases removed from V and 1 base from J, the gap between germline ends came to 4 bases. The germline CDR1 and CDR2 sequences are SGHKS and YYEKEE (reference sequence). The CDR3, as DNA: TGTGCCAGCAGCTTGGTAGTGAACACCGGGGAGCTGTTTTTT. It yields the protein CASSLVVNTGELFF.

The V call is TRBV5-1, the J call TRBJ2-1; 13 bases agree with TRBD2. Germline loops: CDR1 SGHRS, CDR2 YFSETQ. The CDR3 totals 15 residues. V was pared by 3 bases and J by 8 bases, with 5 bases of the junction left unmatched. Written as DNA, the CDR3 is TGCGCCAGCAGCTCGACTAGCGGGAGGTTCGATGAGCAGTTCTTC. Protein product: CASSSTSGRFDEQFF. Full variable domain (missing parts from reference TRBV5-1 and TRBJ2-1): KAGVTQTPRYLIKTRGQQVTLSCSPISGHRSVSWYQQTPGQGLQFLFEYFSETQRNKGNFPGRFSGRQFSNSRSEMNVSTLELGDSALYLCASSSTSGRFDEQFFGPGTRLTVL.